These 13 T cell receptor beta chains were sequenced from one sample in a study of beta chain features in type 1 diabetes. Study findings and constraints: Type 1 diabetes patients had moderately but significantly shorter TCRB CDR3s in all four CD4+ subsets.

cDNA synthesis used the whole RNA isolate, giving expressed TCRB sequences. The repertoire was sequenced with immunoSEQ multiplex PCR; TCRdb's copy has only in-frame clones and lacks some. The data show hundreds of thousands of clones, about an eighth seen once. Their recognized antigens are unknown. Material: naive CD4+ T cells from blood. Every receptor here comes from a man aged 18 to 30 with type 1 diabetes.

As concerns this clone: Other DNA variants within this sample encode the same CDR3. The chain links TRBV4-3 to TRBJ1-6; TRBD1 matches at 7 bases. Trimming took 1 base from V and 7 from J; bases not matched to a gene: 4. This CDR3 has 15 residues. Looked up from germline, CDR1 is LGHNA and CDR2 is YSLEER. CDR3 sequence (DNA): TGCGCCAGCAGCCAAGTAAGGGGGCTAAATTCACCCCTCCACTTT. Translated, it gives CASSQVRGLNSPLHF.

V gene TRBV11-2 combines with J gene TRBJ2-3, with D tentatively TRBD2 (7 bases). The CDR3 runs 14 residues. Trimming took 6 bases from V and 4 from J, leaving 14 bases between them. The germline V gene has CDR1 SGHAT and CDR2 FQNNGV. The CDR3 DNA sequence: TGTGCCAGCAGGAGGGGGGGATCAGCAGATACGCAGTATTTT. Its translation: CASRRGGSADTQYF.

This clone has a handful of counts. Other DNA sequences in the sample encode the same CDR3. The V and J genes are TRBV5-1 and TRBJ2-1, with D possibly matching TRBD2 (5 bases). In germline, CDR1 is SGHRS, CDR2 YFSETQ. The CDR3 runs to 14 residues. V dropped 0 bases and J dropped 4 bases, with 8 bases sitting between them. In nucleotides, the CDR3 is TGCGCCAGCAGCTTGGTGCCGGGATACAATGAGCAGTTCTTC. Protein: CASSLVPGYNEQFF.

This clone was counted only a few times. The V gene is TRBV29-1, the J gene TRBJ1-5; D gene unclear. V lost 4 bases and J lost 5, with 9 bases in between. CDR1 is SQVTM, CDR2 ANQGSEA, per germline. The CDR3 is 12 residues long. The CDR3 sequence is CSVGEIDQPQHF. CDR3 DNA: TGCAGCGTTGGAGAAATCGATCAGCCCCAGCATTTT.

This sequence joins TRBV23-1 and TRBJ1-5; a weak D match, TRBD1 (5 bases). TRBV23-1 is labeled an ORF, and its function is uncertain. The CDR3 contains 19 residues. Between the trimmed V and J ends, which lost 7 bases and 0 bases, there was a span of 25 bases. CDR3 residues: CASKQGFGPIFPSNQPQHF. CDR3 bases: TGCGCCAGCAAGCAGGGTTTTGGGCCGATTTTTCCTAGCAATCAGCCCCAGCATTTT.

In its sample, this clone was seen a few times. Other DNA sequences in this specimen translate into the identical CDR3. The chain couples TRBV30 to TRBJ2-3; no definite D call. Per the germline V gene, CDR1 is GTSNPN and CDR2 is SVGIG (reference sequence). V lost 0 bases and J 2 bases, leaving 3 bases between the germline ends. The CDR3 totals 12 residues. CDR3 sequence reads: CAWSVSTDTQYF. CDR3 bases: TGTGCCTGGAGTGTTTCCACAGATACGCAGTATTTT.

This clone was detected only a few times. The V and J genes are TRBV18 and TRBJ1-4, with unresolved D. The germline V gene has CDR1 KGHSH and CDR2 LQKENI. Trimming pared 5 bases from V and 1 base from J, leaving 14 bases between. CDR3 length equals 16 residues. For the CDR3, the DNA is TGTGCCAGCTCATTTTCGGCGGGAAGAACTAATGAAAAACTGTTTTTT. Translated: CASSFSAGRTNEKLFF.

This clone was counted a few times. The chain has TRBV7-2 and TRBJ2-5; TRBD1 matches 7 bases. Per germline, CDR1 SGHTA and CDR2 FQGNSA. The CDR3 covers 12 residues. V lost 2 bases and J lost 11; bases outside the gene matches: 5. CDR3 sequence reads: CASSLPPGQQYF. In nucleotides, the CDR3 is TGTGCCAGCAGCTTACCCCCGGGACAGCAGTACTTC.

This sequence joins TRBV4-2 and TRBJ2-7; 7 bases are shared with TRBD1. V shed 0 bases and J 3 bases; nucleotides not matched to a gene: 5. The CDR3 extends over 15 amino acids. Germline loops: CDR1 LGHNA, CDR2 YNFKEQ. The CDR3: CASSQDGRQGYEQYF. The CDR3 DNA is TGTGCCAGCAGCCAAGATGGGCGACAGGGCTACGAGCAGTACTTC.

This clone has more than one count but fewer than ten. The V and J genes are TRBV30 and TRBJ1-2; 7 bases fit TRBD1. This CDR3 is 12 amino acids long. The V gene's germline CDR1 is GTSNPN and CDR2 SVGIG (reference sequence). V trimming: 5 bases; J trimming: 2 bases; junction bases outside the gene matches: 2. The DNA for the CDR3 is TGTGCCTGGGCGGACAGGAACTATGGCTACACCTTC. The encoded protein is CAWADRNYGYTF. The full variable domain, with the rest looked up from reference TRBV30 and TRBJ1-2, is SQTIHQWPATLVQPVGSPLSLECTVEGTSNPNLYWYRQAAGRGLQLLFYSVGIGQISSEVPQNLSASRPQDRQFILSSKKLLLSDSGFYLCAWADRNYGYTFGSGTRLTVV.

The chain links TRBV4-2 to TRBJ2-4, with D hard to call. This CDR3 is 16 amino acids long. Trimming removed 0 bases at V and 0 bases at J, with 9 bases between. Germline lookup yields CDR1 LGHNA and CDR2 YNFKEQ. CDR3 bases: TGTGCCAGCAGCCAAGAAATTGGCCTAGCCAAAAACATTCAGTACTTC. Its protein is CASSQEIGLAKNIQYF.

This clone was found a few times. The chain links TRBV15 to TRBJ2-7; weak D call: TRBD1 (5 bases). CDR1 is LNHNV, CDR2 YYDKDF, per germline (reference sequence). The CDR3 is 16 residues long. Trimming left V 0 bases short and J 0 bases short, with 12 bases between. This CDR3 is CATSREPGHFSYEQYF. In nucleotides, the CDR3 is TGTGCCACCAGCAGAGAGCCAGGGCACTTCTCCTACGAGCAGTACTTC.

The gene calls are TRBV19 and TRBJ2-2; 7 bases map to TRBD1. The trim removed 4 bases at V and 3 bases at J, leaving 11 bases unmatched. There are 17 residues in the CDR3. The V gene's germline CDR1 is LNHDA and CDR2 SQIVND (reference sequence). The CDR3 DNA follows: TGTGCCAGTAGTAGGACAGGCGCTTCCTCGTACACCGGGGAGCTGTTTTTT. Its translation: CASSRTGASSYTGELFF.